Below, 28 T cell receptor beta chains from the same sample are listed, as sequenced in a study of cytomegalovirus exposure and HLA in healthy donors. With 60 Vbeta and 13 Jbeta primers, the PCR was carried out. Only in-frame clones appear in the TCRdb table, and some are missing; sequencing was by immunoSEQ multiplex PCR. In the table there are 180,000 or so clones, roughly 75% of which are singletons. Material for sequencing was PBMCs. These TCRs come from a middle-aged woman in good health and CMV-seropositive.

Notes on this clone: The same CDR3 can be traced to other DNA sequences in this sample. The chain joins TRBV27 to TRBJ2-7; the match to TRBD2 covers 8 bases. The CDR3 sequence is 15 residues long. Germline V gene lookup returns CDR1 MNHEY and CDR2 SMNVEV (reference sequence). V was clipped by 0 bases and J by 4 bases; unmatched bases: 5. The CDR3 sequence: CASSLSAGTSYEQYF. Written as DNA, the CDR3 is TGTGCCAGCAGTTTATCTGCTGGGACTAGTTACGAGCAGTACTTC.

This clone was seen a single time. This sequence joins TRBV14 and TRBJ2-1; D not certain. CDR1 and CDR2 (germline): SGHDN, FVKESK. V lost 0 bases to trimming and J lost 6 bases, with 12 bases between them. The CDR3 is made up of 15 amino acids. CDR3 protein: CASSQDWARSNEQFF. In DNA form, the CDR3 reads TGTGCCAGCAGCCAAGATTGGGCCAGATCCAATGAGCAGTTCTTC.

The J gene is TRBJ1-2, the V gene TRBV30, with 12 bases that match TRBD1. CDR1 GTSNPN and CDR2 SVGIG come from the germline V gene (reference sequence). J was trimmed by 2 bases and V by 8 bases; bases with no gene match: 12. This CDR3 is 16 amino acids long. The chain's CDR3 is CARSGTGGDSNYGYTF. Here the CDR3 DNA reads TGTGCCCGTTCCGGGACAGGGGGCGATTCGAACTATGGCTACACCTTC.

The chain couples TRBV4-2 to TRBJ2-1; 9 bases are a match to TRBD2. V shed 1 base and J 3 bases; nucleotides not matched to a gene: 4. This CDR3 is 16 amino acids long. In germline, CDR1 is LGHNA, CDR2 YNFKEQ. The CDR3 DNA reads TGTGCCAGCAGCCAAGCCGGGACTAGCCGCTACAATGAGCAGTTCTTC. Its protein is CASSQAGTSRYNEQFF.

The rearrangement links TRBV28 to TRBJ1-3, with D possibly being TRBD1 (6 bases). Germline lookup yields CDR1 MDHEN and CDR2 SYDVKM. V gave up 5 bases and J gave up 4 bases, with 15 bases separating them. CDR3 length: 15 residues. The DNA for the CDR3 is TGTGCCAGCAGTCTACAGGGATTTGGGGGAAACACCATATATTTT. As protein: CASSLQGFGGNTIYF.

The chain employs TRBV19 and TRBJ2-2, with 10 bases lining up with TRBD2. V trimming: 7 bases; J trimming: 4 bases; junction bases outside the gene matches: 3. The CDR3 contains 14 residues. Germline values: CDR1 LNHDA, CDR2 SQIVND (reference sequence). CDR3 amino acids: CASKAGGGTGELFF. Written as DNA, the CDR3 is TGTGCCAGTAAAGCGGGAGGGGGCACCGGGGAGCTGTTTTTT.

The chain has TRBV9 and TRBJ1-1; D is unresolved. The V and J ends lost 4 bases and 1 base respectively, with 17 bases between them. Germline-derived CDR1 and CDR2 are SGDLS and YYNGEE. This CDR3 is 16 amino acids long. CDR3: CASSPGVGLPNTEAFF. CDR3 coding DNA: TGTGCCAGCAGCCCAGGCGTCGGACTACCGAACACTGAAGCTTTCTTT.

Only a few counts were recorded for this clone. The genes are TRBV19 and TRBJ2-3, with D tentatively TRBD1 (6 bases). V gave up 2 bases and J gave up 2 bases, with 14 bases separating them. The CDR3 totals 16 residues. Germline V gene sequence: CDR1 LNHDA, CDR2 SQIVND (reference sequence). CDR3: CASSIRRGISTDTQYF. CDR3 sequence (DNA): TGTGCCAGTAGTATACGCAGGGGCATCTCCACAGATACGCAGTATTTT.

The genes are TRBV30 and TRBJ2-3, with D perhaps matching TRBD2 (7 bases). V was pared by 3 bases and J by 7 bases, with 17 bases between. CDR1 is GTSNPN, CDR2 SVGIG, per germline (reference sequence). This CDR3 has 14 amino acids. CDR3 sequence reads: CAWSKRGGINTQYF. CDR3 nucleotide sequence: TGTGCCTGGAGCAAAAGGGGGGGGATAAATACGCAGTATTTT.

V usage is TRBV28 and J usage is TRBJ2-7; 9 bases line up with TRBD1. The CDR3 totals 18 residues. From germline, CDR1 is MDHEN and CDR2 SYDVKM. V was clipped by 6 bases and J by 4 bases; unmatched bases: 19. For the CDR3, the DNA is TGTGCCAGCAGAGGGGTGGGGCCAAACCGGGACAGGGTTTACGAGCAGTACTTC. Encoded protein: CASRGVGPNRDRVYEQYF.

The chain carries TRBV19 and TRBJ2-1; 9 bases fit TRBD2. From germline, CDR1 is LNHDA and CDR2 SQIVND (reference sequence). The CDR3 consists of 15 residues. Losses at the gene ends were 4 bases for V and 6 bases for J; bases not matched to a gene: 7. CDR3 protein: CASSSSGGGSNEQFF. The DNA for the CDR3 is TGTGCCAGTAGTAGTAGCGGGGGCGGGTCCAATGAGCAGTTCTTC.

The genes are TRBV28 and TRBJ2-7; TRBD1 matches at 9 bases. Germline lookup yields CDR1 MDHEN and CDR2 SYDVKM. This CDR3 has 13 residues. V shed 6 bases, J shed 4 bases, and the junction held 4 bases outside the gene matches. In DNA, the CDR3 is TGTGCCAGCAGCCGGACAGGGGAGTACGAGCAGTACTTC. Amino acids: CASSRTGEYEQYF.

The chain joins TRBV2 to TRBJ1-3; D not certain. This CDR3 has 13 amino acids. CDR1 SNHLY and CDR2 FYNNEI come from the germline V gene. V dropped 7 bases and J dropped 0 bases, with 7 bases sitting between them. The CDR3 loop is CASIGISGNTIYF. The CDR3 DNA reads TGTGCCAGCATCGGGATCTCTGGAAACACCATATATTTT.

This clone was detected once. This chain connects TRBV7-9 to TRBJ2-3; TRBD2 agrees at 12 bases. V dropped 3 bases and J dropped 1; count of bases not matched to a gene: 2. This CDR3 has 16 amino acids. Germline-derived CDR1 and CDR2 are SEHNR and FQNEAQ (reference sequence). This CDR3 is CASSLTSGSGTDTQYF. CDR3 bases: TGTGCCAGCAGCTTGACTAGCGGGAGTGGCACAGATACGCAGTATTTT.

The gene calls are TRBV6-5 and TRBJ2-5; 7 bases agree with TRBD1. Gene TRBJ2-7 matches the end of the DNA better, so the J call may be wrong. The CDR3 spans 14 residues. Germline-derived CDR1 and CDR2 are MNHEY and SVGAGI. CDR3 DNA: TGTGCCAGCAGTGACCGGGACAGTCACTACGAGCAGTACTTC. Encoded protein: CASSDRDSHYEQYF.

The chain joins TRBV9 to TRBJ1-1, with unresolved D. Germline V gene data show CDR1 as SGDLS and CDR2 as YYNGEE. Trimming stripped 3 bases from V and 0 bases from J, with 9 bases between. The CDR3 length is 14 residues. The CDR3: CASSEYSLNTEAFF. The CDR3 bases are TGTGCCAGCAGCGAATACAGTCTGAACACTGAAGCTTTCTTT.

Comments on this clone: One junction end does not reproduce the germline sequence, and a read error may be involved. CDR3 in amino acids: CASSPGGGGGVDF. CDR3 sequence (DNA): TGTGCCAGCAGCCCAGGGGGTGGCGGGGGGGTCGACTTC. The V call is TRBV6-1, the J call TRBJ2-5; 9 bases map to TRBD2. Germline values: CDR1 MNHNS, CDR2 SASEGT. The CDR3 extends over 13 amino acids.

V gene TRBV10-1 combines with J gene TRBJ2-1, with 7 bases fitting TRBD2. J lost 6 bases, V lost 6 bases, and 11 bases had no gene match. Germline CDR1 WNHNN, CDR2 SYGVQD (reference sequence). The CDR3 consists of 15 residues. The CDR3: CASRPRQRDCNEQFF. CDR3 bases: TGCGCCAGCAGGCCCCGACAGCGGGATTGCAATGAGCAGTTCTTC.

The chain combines TRBV9 with TRBJ2-5; no firm D call. The CDR3 extends over 13 amino acids. In germline, CDR1 is SGDLS, CDR2 YYNGEE. V lost 5 bases, J lost 2 bases, and 10 bases lay in between. The CDR3 coding sequence is TGTGCCAGCAGTCGTGCGGTACAAGAGACCCAGTACTTC. Translation gives CASSRAVQETQYF.

A few counts support this clone. The CDR3 loop is CASRHRDRSNYGYTF. In nucleotides, the CDR3 is TGTGCCAGCAGGCATCGGGACAGGTCTAACTATGGCTACACCTTC. The chain has TRBV5-4 and TRBJ1-2, with 8 bases that match TRBD1. V dropped 5 bases and J dropped 0; count of bases not matched to a gene: 6. The CDR3 extends over 15 amino acids. Germline CDR1 reads SGHNT; CDR2 reads YYREEE (reference sequence).

The chain uses TRBV29-1 and TRBJ1-1; 8 bases match TRBD1. There are 13 residues in the CDR3. Germline V gives CDR1 SQVTM, CDR2 ANQGSEA. V gave up 4 bases and J gave up 5 bases; unmatched junction bases: 6. CDR3 in amino acids: CSVGATGETEAFF. The CDR3 nucleotides are TGCAGCGTTGGGGCGACAGGGGAAACTGAAGCTTTCTTT.

Notes on this clone: The sample contains more than one DNA sequence encoding this CDR3. The chain couples TRBV5-1 to TRBJ2-3, with 9 positions matching TRBD2. CDR3 length: 15 residues. The germline gives CDR1 SGHRS, CDR2 YFSETQ. Trimming took 2 bases from V and 0 from J; bases not matched to a gene: 1. The CDR3 DNA reads TGCGCCAGCAGCTTAACTAGCGGGAGCACAGATACGCAGTATTTT. Protein product: CASSLTSGSTDTQYF. Drawing the rest from reference TRBV5-1 and TRBJ2-3, the complete variable domain is KAGVTQTPRYLIKTRGQQVTLSCSPISGHRSVSWYQQTPGQGLQFLFEYFSETQRNKGNFPGRFSGRQFSNSRSEMNVSTLELGDSALYLCASSLTSGSTDTQYFGPGTRLTVL.

This clone was seen once. J is TRBJ1-2 and V is TRBV7-2; D is ambiguous. The CDR3 is 14 residues long. The V and J ends lost 1 base and 8 bases respectively, with 14 bases between them. Germline V gene lookup returns CDR1 SGHTA and CDR2 FQGNSA. In DNA, the CDR3 is TGTGCCAGCAGCTTAGACAGCGGACCAGGAGGCTACACCTTC. It codes for CASSLDSGPGGYTF.

This clone was seen only a few times. The V and J genes are TRBV6-5 and TRBJ1-5, with D possibly matching TRBD1 (6 bases). Germline CDR1 and CDR2: MNHEY and SVGAGI. The length of the CDR3 is 10 residues. The V gene lost 8 bases and the J gene lost 7 bases, with 6 bases spanning the gap. The CDR3 region has the DNA TGTGCCAGCGGGGGCCAGCCCCAGCATTTT. Translating it yields CASGGQPQHF.

Only a few counts were recorded for this clone. Additional DNA sequences in this sample encode the identical CDR3. This rearrangement joins TRBV19 to TRBJ1-2, with D possibly matching TRBD1 (5 bases). The CDR3 runs 15 residues. Per germline, CDR1 LNHDA and CDR2 SQIVND (reference sequence). V lost 4 bases, J lost 4 bases, and 16 bases lay in between. CDR3: CASSTQGGGRYGYTF. Written as DNA, the CDR3 is TGTGCCAGTAGTACTCAGGGAGGTGGGCGCTATGGCTACACCTTC.

This clone was picked up one time. The J gene is TRBJ1-4, the V gene TRBV2; the D is unclear. Trimming pared 5 bases from V and 5 bases from J, leaving 9 bases between. Germline V lookup: CDR1 SNHLY, CDR2 FYNNEI. The CDR3 runs 13 residues. Here the CDR3 reads CASSTDVNEKLFF. The DNA for the CDR3 is TGTGCCAGCAGTACAGACGTGAATGAAAAACTGTTTTTT.

The J gene is TRBJ1-5, the V gene TRBV2; unclear D gene. Trimming stripped 4 bases from V and 1 base from J, with 8 bases between. This CDR3 comprises 14 residues. Germline lookup yields CDR1 SNHLY and CDR2 FYNNEI. The CDR3 DNA is TGTGCCAGCAGTGCCTCAGTCAGCAATCAGCCCCAGCATTTT. Amino acid sequence: CASSASVSNQPQHF.

V and J are TRBV7-8 and TRBJ2-2; a weak D match, TRBD1 (6 bases). Germline V gene sequence: CDR1 SGHVS, CDR2 FQNEAQ. V lost 4 bases and J 0 bases, leaving 12 bases between the germline ends. This CDR3 comprises 16 residues. CDR3: CASSSRTDPNTGELFF. The CDR3 DNA reads TGTGCCAGCAGCTCGCGGACAGATCCGAACACCGGGGAGCTGTTTTTT.